This passage covers 29 T cell receptor beta chains from one sample sequenced in a study of T cell repertoires in cytomegalovirus infection. MiXCR, applied by TCRdb to the reads, yields one record per CDR3 protein. The sample yields a few hundred thousand distinct CDR3 sequences, approximately 18% seen once. Sequencing was carried out using PBMCs. These receptors originate from a human donor in good health (CMV status not recorded). Some clones in this sample may be carry-over from other donors' samples.

This chain joins TRBV20-1 and TRBJ2-7, with TRBD1 identical over 8 bases. Germline CDR1 and CDR2: DFQATT and SNEGSKA (reference sequence). The CDR3 is 12 residues long. V lost 6 bases, J lost 2 bases, and 3 bases stayed unmatched. CDR3 in DNA: TGCAGTGCCCAACAGGGGGCCTACGAGCAGTACTTC. Its translation: CSAQQGAYEQYF.

The rearrangement joins TRBV6-1 to TRBJ2-1, with D unclear. The germline CDR1 and CDR2 sequences are MNHNS and SASEGT. The CDR3 is 15 amino acids. The ends were cut back, 6 bases at V and 3 bases at J, with 15 bases in the middle. For the CDR3, the DNA is TGTGCCAGCAGCCACCCTATGGGAAACTACAATGAGCAGTTCTTC. It codes for CASSHPMGNYNEQFF.

This clonotype was found many times. In DNA form, the CDR3 reads TGTGCCAGCAGCTTAAGTAGGACGGGGGAGCAGTACTTC. Its translation is CASSLSRTGEQYF. This chain connects TRBV7-8 to TRBJ2-7, with D perhaps TRBD2 (5 bases). The CDR3 length is 13 residues. V was cut by 2 bases and J by 7 bases, with 12 bases left in between. The V gene's germline CDR1 is SGHVS and CDR2 FQNEAQ.

The V call is TRBV5-5, the J call TRBJ2-5; D ambiguous. The V and J ends lost 0 bases and 6 bases respectively, with 6 bases between them. This CDR3 region has 12 residues. Looked up from germline, CDR1 is SGHKS and CDR2 is YYEKEE (reference sequence). The CDR3 here is CASSLAGQTQYF. DNA for the CDR3: TGTGCCAGCAGCTTGGCGGGCCAGACCCAGTACTTC. The full variable domain, rest sourced from reference TRBV5-5 and TRBJ2-5, is DAGVTQSPTHLIKTRGQQVTLRCSPISGHKSVSWYQQVLGQGPQFIFQYYEKEERGRGNFPDRFSARQFPNYSSELNVNALLLGDSALYLCASSLAGQTQYFGPGTRLLVL.

This clonotype came up a few times. This rearrangement joins TRBV12-3 or TRBV12-4 to TRBJ1-6; D perhaps matches TRBD1 (6 bases). CDR3 length equals 17 residues. Trimming took 3 bases from V and 5 from J, leaving 17 bases between them. The CDR3 loop reads CASSLAQGGSHNSPLHF. CDR3 nucleotide sequence: TGTGCCAGCAGTTTGGCACAGGGAGGCAGCCATAATTCACCCCTCCACTTT.

The genes are TRBV4-3 and TRBJ2-3; no clear D. The ends were cut back, 0 bases at V and 2 bases at J, with 6 bases in the middle. The CDR3 runs 14 residues. Germline CDR1 is LGHNA and CDR2 is YSLEER. The CDR3 here is CASSQEVATDTQYF. Written as DNA, the CDR3 is TGCGCCAGCAGCCAAGAAGTAGCCACAGATACGCAGTATTTT.

This clonotype was counted once. The chain recombines TRBV7-2 with TRBJ2-1; D is unresolved. Germline loops: CDR1 SGHTA, CDR2 FQGNSA. The CDR3 runs to 13 residues. With 6 bases removed from V and 5 bases from J, the gap between germline ends came to 11 bases. The CDR3 DNA sequence: TGTGCCAGCAGATCCGAAAAGAACAATGAGCAGTTCTTC. Protein sequence: CASRSEKNNEQFF.

This clonotype was observed a few times. The chain has TRBV7-2 and TRBJ2-2; 8 bases are a match to TRBD2. V trimming: 5 bases; J trimming: 5 bases; junction bases outside the gene matches: 7. The CDR3 length is 15 residues. Germline V gives CDR1 SGHTA, CDR2 FQGNSA. The chain's CDR3 is CASSQSGSRTGELFF. Written as DNA, the CDR3 is TGTGCCAGCAGCCAGAGCGGGAGCCGGACCGGGGAGCTGTTTTTT.

V is TRBV25-1 and J is TRBJ2-1; 10 positions match TRBD2. The V gene end was trimmed by 5 bases and the J gene end by 1 base; junction bases not matched to a gene: 8. The CDR3 runs to 17 residues. The germline V gene has CDR1 MGHDK and CDR2 SYGVNS. CDR3 residues: CASSPLAGVGSYNEQFF. As DNA, the CDR3 is TGTGCCAGCAGTCCCCTAGCGGGGGTCGGGTCCTACAATGAGCAGTTCTTC.

CDR3 residues: CSVDTLGKQFF. Here the CDR3 DNA reads TGCAGCGTTGACACTTTGGGGAAGCAGTTCTTC. The chain has TRBV29-1 and TRBJ2-1; D not resolved. The CDR3 is made up of 11 amino acids. Trimming cost V 3 bases and J 11 bases, with 11 bases left between them. CDR1 SQVTM and CDR2 ANQGSEA come from the germline V gene.

This clonotype has ten or more counts. This chain uses TRBV4-3 with TRBJ1-5, with D unclear. The V gene lost 0 bases and the J gene lost 3 bases, with 12 bases spanning the gap. The CDR3 length is 16 residues. The germline gives CDR1 LGHNA, CDR2 YSLEER. The CDR3 nucleotides are TGCGCCAGCAGCCAAGATCGTGTCGGCAACAATCAGCCCCAGCATTTT. It specifies CASSQDRVGNNQPQHF.

The J gene is TRBJ2-7, the V gene TRBV5-4; D might be TRBD1 or TRBD2, each matching 7 bases. Trimming stripped 3 bases from V and 2 bases from J, with 15 bases between. Looked up from germline, CDR1 is SGHNT and CDR2 is YYREEE (reference sequence). CDR3 length equals 15 residues. CDR3 amino acids: CASSSGTAGPYEQYF. The CDR3 coding sequence is TGTGCCAGCAGCTCCGGGACAGCGGGGCCCTACGAGCAGTACTTC. The full variable domain, its missing parts supplied by reference TRBV5-4 and TRBJ2-7, is ETGVTQSPTHLIKTRGQQVTLRCSSQSGHNTVSWYQQALGQGPQFIFQYYREEENGRGNFPPRFSGLQFPNYSSELNVNALELDDSALYLCASSSGTAGPYEQYFGPGTRLTVT.

This clonotype was picked up a small number of times. The V gene is TRBV20-1, the J gene TRBJ1-4; 7 positions agree with TRBD1. The CDR3 has 13 residues. CDR1 and CDR2 from the germline V gene are DFQATT and SNEGSKA (reference sequence). Trimming cost V 6 bases and J 5 bases; bases outside gene matches: 6. CDR3 in amino acids: CSALTGFNEKLFF. In DNA form, the CDR3 reads TGCAGTGCCTTGACAGGGTTCAATGAAAAACTGTTTTTT.

The chain combines TRBV6-1 with TRBJ2-3, with D maybe TRBD1 (5 bases). The ends were cut back, 5 bases at V and 2 bases at J, with 14 bases in the middle. Germline V lookup: CDR1 MNHNS, CDR2 SASEGT. The length of the CDR3 is 15 residues. CDR3 residues: CASSYGAGPTDTQYF. DNA for the CDR3: TGTGCCAGCAGTTACGGCGCAGGGCCCACAGATACGCAGTATTTT.

This clonotype showed up just a few times. The V call is TRBV24-1, the J call TRBJ1-3; D perhaps matches TRBD1 (6 bases). V lost 5 bases to trimming and J lost 0 bases, with 19 bases between them. The CDR3 totals 18 residues. CDR1 is KGHDR and CDR2 is SFDVKD in the germline V gene. CDR3 nucleotide sequence: TGTGCCACCAGTGCCAGGGGTCCTTTGGTGCTCTCTGGAAACACCATATATTTT. It translates to CATSARGPLVLSGNTIYF.

This clonotype was detected many times. The genes are TRBV7-2 and TRBJ1-2, with 7 bases that match TRBD1. The germline CDR1 and CDR2 sequences are SGHTA and FQGNSA. The CDR3 sequence is 16 residues long. Losses at the gene ends were 5 bases for V and 5 bases for J; bases not matched to a gene: 14. Here the CDR3 reads CASSPQPTGNGYGYTF. In nucleotides, the CDR3 is TGTGCCAGCAGCCCCCAGCCGACAGGGAATGGGTATGGCTACACCTTC.

The chain uses TRBV6-2 or TRBV6-3 and TRBJ2-7, with 8 bases identical to TRBD2. V lost 5 bases to trimming and J lost 6 bases; unmatched junction nucleotides: 9. In germline, CDR1 is MNHEY, CDR2 SVGEGT. This CDR3 has 14 amino acids. Written as DNA, the CDR3 is TGTGCCAGCAGTCGCTCCGGGACTAGAAGCGAGCAGTACTTC. Its translation is CASSRSGTRSEQYF.

This clonotype appeared many times. The chain employs TRBV7-2 and TRBJ1-1, with D possibly being TRBD1 (5 bases). V was clipped by 5 bases and J by 1 base, with 23 bases between them. Germline CDR1 SGHTA, CDR2 FQGNSA. This CDR3 is 18 amino acids long. In DNA form, the CDR3 reads TGTGCCAGCAGCCCACGCCCGGGGGAGGACAAACAGAACACTGAAGCTTTCTTT. Amino acid sequence: CASSPRPGEDKQNTEAFF.

Only a few counts were recorded for this clonotype. The CDR3 here is CASSSRTANTGELFF. The CDR3 nucleotides read TGTGCCAGCAGCTCCCGGACAGCGAACACCGGGGAGCTGTTTTTT. The genes are TRBV11-2 and TRBJ2-2; tentative D call: TRBD1 (6 bases). The CDR3 sequence is 15 residues long. Trimming removed 4 bases from V and 0 bases from J, with 9 bases in between. Germline V gives CDR1 SGHAT, CDR2 FQNNGV. The whole variable domain, filled in from reference TRBV11-2 and TRBJ2-2, reads EAGVAQSPRYKIIEKRQSVAFWCNPISGHATLYWYQQILGQGPKLLIQFQNNGVVDDSQLPKDRFSAERLKGVDSTLKIQPAKLEDSAVYLCASSSRTANTGELFFGEGSRLTVL.

Only a few counts were recorded for this clonotype. The genes are TRBV2 and TRBJ2-6; unclear D gene. Germline lookup yields CDR1 SNHLY and CDR2 FYNNEI. Trimming stripped 8 bases from V and 4 bases from J, with 12 bases between. The CDR3 totals 14 residues. CDR3 bases: TGTGCCAGCCGCCAGTCCGCCGGGGCCAACGTCCTGACTTTC. The encoded protein is CASRQSAGANVLTF. The whole variable domain, remainder taken from reference TRBV2 and TRBJ2-6, is EPEVTQTPSHQVTQMGQEVILRCVPISNHLYFYWYRQILGQKVEFLVSFYNNEISEKSEIFDDQFSVERPDGSNFTLKIRSTKLEDSAMYFCASRQSAGANVLTFGAGSRLTVL.

In this sample, this clonotype turned up many times. The chain is built from TRBV12-3 or TRBV12-4 and TRBJ2-1; 12 nucleotides align to TRBD2. V lost 2 bases and J lost 5; bases outside the gene matches: 10. CDR3 size: 18 residues. The CDR3 region is CASSLKTSGRSWDNEQFF. CDR3 bases: TGTGCCAGCAGTTTAAAGACTAGCGGGAGAAGTTGGGACAATGAGCAGTTCTTC.

This clonotype was picked up many times. V is TRBV29-1 and J is TRBJ2-7; 10 nucleotides line up with TRBD2. CDR1 and CDR2 (germline): SQVTM, ANQGSEA. CDR3 size: 15 residues. V lost 4 bases and J lost 2; bases outside the gene matches: 8. This chain's CDR3 is CSVVASGRGAYEQYF. Here the CDR3 DNA reads TGCAGCGTTGTGGCTAGCGGGAGAGGCGCCTACGAGCAGTACTTC.

The chain has TRBV20-1 and TRBJ2-5, with unresolved D. The CDR3 contains 14 residues. Trimming removed 0 bases at V and 4 bases at J, with 12 bases between. Germline V CDR1 and CDR2: DFQATT, SNEGSKA (reference sequence). The CDR3 here is CSARDRRRGETQYF. The CDR3 region has the DNA TGCAGTGCTAGAGACCGTCGACGAGGAGAGACCCAGTACTTC.

This chain connects TRBV19 to TRBJ1-2; D is unresolved. Trimming removed 4 bases from V and 5 bases from J, with 8 bases in between. The CDR3 runs 12 residues. In germline, CDR1 is LNHDA, CDR2 SQIVND (reference sequence). CDR3 residues: CASSTNRYGYTF. In DNA form, the CDR3 reads TGTGCCAGTAGTACGAACAGATATGGCTACACCTTC.

The chain is built from TRBV19 and TRBJ1-2, with 8 bases aligning to TRBD1. CDR1 and CDR2 (germline): LNHDA, SQIVND (reference sequence). Losses at the gene ends were 5 bases for V and 12 bases for J; bases not matched to a gene: 17. The CDR3 has 15 amino acids. The CDR3 loop is CASSPSQGGLAFHTF. Written as DNA, the CDR3 is TGTGCCAGTAGTCCCTCACAGGGGGGCCTCGCTTTTCACACCTTC.

This clonotype occurred a few times. The J gene is TRBJ2-3, the V gene TRBV20-1; tentative D call: TRBD2 (5 bases). Between the trimmed V and J ends, which lost 3 bases and 5 bases, there was a span of 15 bases. This CDR3 contains 14 residues. The germline CDR1 and CDR2 sequences are DFQATT and SNEGSKA (reference sequence). CDR3 sequence: CSASSAGLGDTQYF. The CDR3 DNA is TGCAGTGCTAGCTCCGCGGGTCTTGGAGATACGCAGTATTTT.

This clonotype showed up just a few times. V gene TRBV28 combines with J gene TRBJ2-1; D is unresolved. Germline loops: CDR1 MDHEN, CDR2 SYDVKM. Trimming removed 2 bases from V and 2 bases from J, with 4 bases in between. CDR3 length equals 13 residues. In nucleotides, the CDR3 is TGTGCCAGCAGTTTAAACCCCTACAATGAGCAGTTCTTC. It specifies CASSLNPYNEQFF.

J is TRBJ2-1 and V is TRBV4-1, with D tentatively TRBD2 (6 bases). The length of the CDR3 is 15 residues. Per germline, CDR1 MGHRA and CDR2 YSYEKL. V gave up 3 bases and J gave up 7 bases, with 16 bases separating them. The CDR3 loop reads CASSHSGVMGNEQFF. Written as DNA, the CDR3 is TGCGCCAGCAGCCATTCGGGGGTGATGGGGAATGAGCAGTTCTTC.

This clonotype was detected many times. The chain combines TRBV7-2 with TRBJ2-5; D possibly corresponds to TRBD2 (5 bases). The germline CDR1 and CDR2 sequences are SGHTA and FQGNSA. This CDR3 has 16 amino acids. The V and J ends lost 5 bases and 3 bases respectively, with 19 bases between them. CDR3 sequence reads: CASSPSTGKREETQYF. The CDR3 coding sequence is TGTGCCAGCAGCCCCAGCACGGGGAAACGGGAAGAGACCCAGTACTTC.